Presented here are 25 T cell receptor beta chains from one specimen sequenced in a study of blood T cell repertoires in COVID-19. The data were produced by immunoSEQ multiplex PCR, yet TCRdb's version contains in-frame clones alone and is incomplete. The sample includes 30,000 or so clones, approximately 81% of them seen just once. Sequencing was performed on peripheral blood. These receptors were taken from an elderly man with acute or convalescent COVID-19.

CDR3 loop: CASSPGRAAYGYTF. CDR3 in DNA: TGTGCCAGCAGCCCCGGGAGGGCCGCCTATGGCTACACCTTC. The rearrangement joins TRBV7-8 to TRBJ1-2; D not resolved. In germline, CDR1 is SGHVS, CDR2 FQNEAQ. Trimming cost V 5 bases and J 4 bases, with 14 bases left between them. The CDR3 extends over 14 amino acids.

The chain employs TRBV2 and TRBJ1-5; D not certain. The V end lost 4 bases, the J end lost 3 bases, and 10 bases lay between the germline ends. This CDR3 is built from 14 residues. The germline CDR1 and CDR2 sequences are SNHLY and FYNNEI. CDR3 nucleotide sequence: TGTGCCAGCAGTGTCGATGCCTACAATCAGCCCCAGCATTTT. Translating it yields CASSVDAYNQPQHF.

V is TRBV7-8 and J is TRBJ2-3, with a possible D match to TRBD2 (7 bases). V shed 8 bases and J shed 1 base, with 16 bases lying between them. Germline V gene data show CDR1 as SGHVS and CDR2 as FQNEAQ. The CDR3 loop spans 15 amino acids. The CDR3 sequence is CASGRGGLRTDTQYF. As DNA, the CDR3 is TGTGCCAGCGGAAGGGGGGGACTCCGCACAGATACGCAGTATTTT.

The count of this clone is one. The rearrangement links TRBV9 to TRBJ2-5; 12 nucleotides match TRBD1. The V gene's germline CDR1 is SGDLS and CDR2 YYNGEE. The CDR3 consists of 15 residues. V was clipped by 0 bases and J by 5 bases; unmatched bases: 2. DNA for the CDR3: TGTGCCAGCAGCGTAGGGGACAGGGGGCACGAGACCCAGTACTTC. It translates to CASSVGDRGHETQYF.

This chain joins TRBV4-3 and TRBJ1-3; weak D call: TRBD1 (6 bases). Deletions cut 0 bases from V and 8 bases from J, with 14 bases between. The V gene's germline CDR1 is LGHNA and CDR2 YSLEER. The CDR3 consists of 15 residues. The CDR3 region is CASSQEEGRGDTIYF. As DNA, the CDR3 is TGCGCCAGCAGCCAAGAAGAGGGCAGGGGAGACACCATATATTTT.

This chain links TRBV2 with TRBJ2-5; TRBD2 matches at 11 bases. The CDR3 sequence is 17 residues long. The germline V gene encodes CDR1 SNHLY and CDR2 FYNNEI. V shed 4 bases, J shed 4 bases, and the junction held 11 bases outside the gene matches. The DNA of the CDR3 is TGTGCCAGCAGTGCAAATAGCGGGGGGGCTGGGGGAGAGACCCAGTACTTC. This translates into CASSANSGGAGGETQYF. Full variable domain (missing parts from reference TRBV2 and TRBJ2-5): EPEVTQTPSHQVTQMGQEVILRCVPISNHLYFYWYRQILGQKVEFLVSFYNNEISEKSEIFDDQFSVERPDGSNFTLKIRSTKLEDSAMYFCASSANSGGAGGETQYFGPGTRLLVL.

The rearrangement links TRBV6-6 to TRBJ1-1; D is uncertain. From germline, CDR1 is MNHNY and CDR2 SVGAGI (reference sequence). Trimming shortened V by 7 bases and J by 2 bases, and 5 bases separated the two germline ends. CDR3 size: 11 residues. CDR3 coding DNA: TGTGCCAGCACGACTAACACTGAAGCTTTCTTT. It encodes CASTTNTEAFF.

CDR3 protein: CASSPRSGQGTEAFF. In DNA form, the CDR3 reads TGTGCCAGCTCACCAAGGAGTGGGCAGGGCACTGAAGCTTTCTTT. The chain uses TRBV18 and TRBJ1-1, with TRBD1 as a possible D gene (5 bases). Per germline, CDR1 KGHSH and CDR2 LQKENI. Trimming pared 2 bases from V and 4 bases from J, leaving 14 bases between. The CDR3 is 15 amino acids.

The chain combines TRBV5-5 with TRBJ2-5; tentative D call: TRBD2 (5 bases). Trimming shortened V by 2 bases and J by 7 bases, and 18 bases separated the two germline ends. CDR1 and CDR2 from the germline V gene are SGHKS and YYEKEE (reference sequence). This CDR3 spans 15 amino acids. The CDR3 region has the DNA TGTGCCAGCAGCTTACCCCGGGCTTACGGGGTGACCCAGTACTTC. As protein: CASSLPRAYGVTQYF.

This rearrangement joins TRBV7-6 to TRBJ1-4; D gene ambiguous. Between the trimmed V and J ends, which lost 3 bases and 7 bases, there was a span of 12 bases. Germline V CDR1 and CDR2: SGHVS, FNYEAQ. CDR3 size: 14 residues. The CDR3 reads CASSFTGGGEKLFF. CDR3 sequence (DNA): TGTGCCAGCAGCTTTACGGGCGGAGGTGAAAAACTGTTTTTT.

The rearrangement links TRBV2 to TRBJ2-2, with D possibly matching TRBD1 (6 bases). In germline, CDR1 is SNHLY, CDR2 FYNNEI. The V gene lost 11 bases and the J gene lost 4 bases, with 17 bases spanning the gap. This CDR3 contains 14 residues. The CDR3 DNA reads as TGTGCCGGCTCCGGGACATTTAGCACCGGGGAGCTGTTTTTT. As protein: CAGSGTFSTGELFF. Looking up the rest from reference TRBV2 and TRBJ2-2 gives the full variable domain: EPEVTQTPSHQVTQMGQEVILRCVPISNHLYFYWYRQILGQKVEFLVSFYNNEISEKSEIFDDQFSVERPDGSNFTLKIRSTKLEDSAMYFCAGSGTFSTGELFFGEGSRLTVL.

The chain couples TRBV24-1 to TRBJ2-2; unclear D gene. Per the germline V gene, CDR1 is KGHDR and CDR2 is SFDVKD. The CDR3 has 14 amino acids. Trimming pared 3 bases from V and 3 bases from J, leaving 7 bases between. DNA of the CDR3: TGTGCCACCAGTGATCCGACATACACCGGGGAGCTGTTTTTT. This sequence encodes CATSDPTYTGELFF.

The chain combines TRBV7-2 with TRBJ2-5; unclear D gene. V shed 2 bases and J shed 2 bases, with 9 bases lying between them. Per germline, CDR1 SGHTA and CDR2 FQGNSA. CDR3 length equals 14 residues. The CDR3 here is CASSLMRLQETQYF. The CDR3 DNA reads TGTGCCAGCAGCTTAATGCGGTTACAAGAGACCCAGTACTTC.

In DNA, the CDR3 is TGTGCCTGGTTACAACCGGGACAGAATTCACCCCTCCACTTT. Encoded protein: CAWLQPGQNSPLHF. The genes are TRBV30 and TRBJ1-6; 7 bases agree with TRBD1. CDR1 is GTSNPN and CDR2 is SVGIG in the germline V gene (reference sequence). The CDR3 contains 14 residues. Trimming took 5 bases from V and 7 from J; bases not matched to a gene: 8.

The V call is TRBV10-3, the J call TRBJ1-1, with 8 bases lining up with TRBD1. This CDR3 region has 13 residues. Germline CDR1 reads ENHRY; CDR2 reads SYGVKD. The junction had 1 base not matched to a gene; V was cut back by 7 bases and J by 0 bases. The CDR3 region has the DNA TGTGCCATCACAGGGGGCCTGAACACTGAAGCTTTCTTT. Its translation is CAITGGLNTEAFF.

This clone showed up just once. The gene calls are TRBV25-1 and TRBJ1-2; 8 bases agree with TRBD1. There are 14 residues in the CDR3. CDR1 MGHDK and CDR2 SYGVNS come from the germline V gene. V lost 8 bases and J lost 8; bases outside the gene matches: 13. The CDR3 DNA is TGTGCCAGCGCAGGGGGCGACCTTCTCTACGGCTACACCTTC. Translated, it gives CASAGGDLLYGYTF.

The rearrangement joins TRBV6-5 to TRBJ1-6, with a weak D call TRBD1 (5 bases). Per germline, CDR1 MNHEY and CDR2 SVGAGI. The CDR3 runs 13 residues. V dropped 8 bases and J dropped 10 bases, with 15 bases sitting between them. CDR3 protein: CASLQATGSPLHF. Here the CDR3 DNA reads TGTGCCAGCTTACAGGCGACGGGCTCACCCCTCCACTTT.

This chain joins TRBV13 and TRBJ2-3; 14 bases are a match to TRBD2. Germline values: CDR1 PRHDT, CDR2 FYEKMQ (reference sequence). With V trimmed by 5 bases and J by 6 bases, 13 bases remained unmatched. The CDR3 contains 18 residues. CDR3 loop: CASSHRGGLAGARDTQYF. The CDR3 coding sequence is TGTGCCAGCAGCCACCGTGGGGGACTAGCGGGGGCCCGCGATACGCAGTATTTT. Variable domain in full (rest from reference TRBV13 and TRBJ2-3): AAGVIQSPRHLIKEKRETATLKCYPIPRHDTVYWYQQGPGQDPQFLISFYEKMQSDKGSIPDRFSAQQFSDYHSELNMSSLELGDSALYFCASSHRGGLAGARDTQYFGPGTRLTVL.

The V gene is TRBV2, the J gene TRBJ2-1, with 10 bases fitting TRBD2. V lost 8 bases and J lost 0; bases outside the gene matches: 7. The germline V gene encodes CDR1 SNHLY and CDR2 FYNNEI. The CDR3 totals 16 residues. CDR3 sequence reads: CASRLAGGPSYNEQFF. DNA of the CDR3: TGTGCCAGCCGGTTAGCGGGGGGACCCTCCTACAATGAGCAGTTCTTC.

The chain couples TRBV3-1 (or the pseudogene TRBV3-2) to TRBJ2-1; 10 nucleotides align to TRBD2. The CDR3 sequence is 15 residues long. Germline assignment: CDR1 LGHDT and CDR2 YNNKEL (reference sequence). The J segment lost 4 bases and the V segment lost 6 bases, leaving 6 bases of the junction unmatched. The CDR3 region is CASSPYSGGYNEQFF. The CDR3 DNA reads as TGTGCCAGCAGTCCCTATAGCGGGGGGTACAATGAGCAGTTCTTC.

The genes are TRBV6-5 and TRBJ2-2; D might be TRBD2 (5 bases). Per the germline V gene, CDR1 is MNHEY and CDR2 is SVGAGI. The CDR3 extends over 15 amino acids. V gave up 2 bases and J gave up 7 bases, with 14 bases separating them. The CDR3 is CASSYPRTFSGELFF. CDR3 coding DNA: TGTGCCAGCAGTTACCCCCGGACTTTCAGCGGGGAGCTGTTTTTT.

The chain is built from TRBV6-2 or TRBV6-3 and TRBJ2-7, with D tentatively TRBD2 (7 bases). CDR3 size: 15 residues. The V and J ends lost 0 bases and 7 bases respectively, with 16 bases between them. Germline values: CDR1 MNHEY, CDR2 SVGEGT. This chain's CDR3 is CASSYSTGWGGEQYF. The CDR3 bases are TGTGCCAGCAGTTACTCAACAGGGTGGGGAGGGGAGCAGTACTTC.

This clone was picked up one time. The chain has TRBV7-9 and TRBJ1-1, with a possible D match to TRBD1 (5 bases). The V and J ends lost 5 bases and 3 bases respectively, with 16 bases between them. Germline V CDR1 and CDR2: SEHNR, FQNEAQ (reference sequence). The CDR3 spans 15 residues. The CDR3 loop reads CASSRDGAGYTEAFF. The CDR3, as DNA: TGTGCCAGCAGCCGTGACGGAGCAGGGTACACTGAAGCTTTCTTT.

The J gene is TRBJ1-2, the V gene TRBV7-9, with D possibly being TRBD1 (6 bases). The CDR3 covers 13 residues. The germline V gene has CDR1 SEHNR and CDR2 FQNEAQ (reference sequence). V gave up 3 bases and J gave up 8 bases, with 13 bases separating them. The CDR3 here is CASSFEGVRGYTF. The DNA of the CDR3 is TGTGCCAGCAGCTTCGAGGGGGTAAGAGGCTACACCTTC.

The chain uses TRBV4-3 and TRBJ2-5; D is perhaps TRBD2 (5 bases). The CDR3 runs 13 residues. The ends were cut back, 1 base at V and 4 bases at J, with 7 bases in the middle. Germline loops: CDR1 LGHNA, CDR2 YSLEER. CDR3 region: CASSQVAGETQYF. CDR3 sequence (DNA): TGCGCCAGCAGCCAAGTGGCGGGAGAGACCCAGTACTTC.